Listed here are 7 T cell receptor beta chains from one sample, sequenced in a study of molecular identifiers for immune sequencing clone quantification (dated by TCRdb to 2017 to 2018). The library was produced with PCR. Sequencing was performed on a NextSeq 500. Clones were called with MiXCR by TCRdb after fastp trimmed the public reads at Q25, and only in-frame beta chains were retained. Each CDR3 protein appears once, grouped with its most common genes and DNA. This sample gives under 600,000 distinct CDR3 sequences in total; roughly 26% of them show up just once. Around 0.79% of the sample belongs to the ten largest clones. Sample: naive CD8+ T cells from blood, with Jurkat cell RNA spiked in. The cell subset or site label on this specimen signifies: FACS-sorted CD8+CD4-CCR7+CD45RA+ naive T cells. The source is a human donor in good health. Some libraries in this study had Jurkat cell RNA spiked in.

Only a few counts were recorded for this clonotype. The CDR3 bases are TGTGCCAGCAGCCCGCCCGTCGGGCGGACTGAAGCTTTCTTT. It codes for CASSPPVGRTEAFF. The chain recombines TRBV7-9 with TRBJ1-1; D not certain. Germline CDR1 SEHNR, CDR2 FQNEAQ (reference sequence). The V gene lost 5 bases and the J gene lost 5 bases, with 15 bases spanning the gap. The CDR3 covers 14 residues.

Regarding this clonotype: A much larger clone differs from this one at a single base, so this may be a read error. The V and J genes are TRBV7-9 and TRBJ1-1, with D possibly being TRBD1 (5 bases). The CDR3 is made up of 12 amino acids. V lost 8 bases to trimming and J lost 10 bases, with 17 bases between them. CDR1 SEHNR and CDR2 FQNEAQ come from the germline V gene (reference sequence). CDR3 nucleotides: TGTGCCAGCGGGCAGGGTGAAAATGGAGCTTTCTTT. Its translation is CASGQGENGAFF.

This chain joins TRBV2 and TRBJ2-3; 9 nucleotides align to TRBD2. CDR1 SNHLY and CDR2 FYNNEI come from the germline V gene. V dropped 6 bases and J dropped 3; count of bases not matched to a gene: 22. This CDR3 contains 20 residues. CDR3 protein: CASRGWVAGESEKVTDTQYF. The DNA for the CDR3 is TGTGCCAGCAGGGGTTGGGTAGCGGGAGAGTCCGAGAAGGTAACAGATACGCAGTATTTT.

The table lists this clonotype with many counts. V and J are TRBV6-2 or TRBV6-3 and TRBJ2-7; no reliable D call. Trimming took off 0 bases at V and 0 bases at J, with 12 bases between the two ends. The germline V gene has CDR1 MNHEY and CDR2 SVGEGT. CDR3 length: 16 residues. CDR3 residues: CASSYSVVSSSYEQYF. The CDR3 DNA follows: TGTGCCAGCAGTTACTCGGTCGTCAGTAGCTCCTACGAGCAGTACTTC.

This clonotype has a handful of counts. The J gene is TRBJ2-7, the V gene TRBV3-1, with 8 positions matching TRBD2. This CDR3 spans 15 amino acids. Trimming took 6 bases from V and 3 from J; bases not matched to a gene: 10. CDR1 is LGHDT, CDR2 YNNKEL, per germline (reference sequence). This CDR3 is CASSSSRGGFYEQYF. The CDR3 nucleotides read TGTGCCAGCAGTTCTTCACGGGGGGGCTTCTACGAGCAGTACTTC.

The CDR3 loop is CASSGPLKEQYF. The CDR3, as DNA: TGTGCCAGCAGCGGTCCGTTAAAGGAGCAGTACTTC. This chain uses TRBV7-9 with TRBJ2-7; D gene uncertain. Trimming removed 5 bases from V and 7 bases from J, with 12 bases in between. The germline V gene encodes CDR1 SEHNR and CDR2 FQNEAQ (reference sequence). The CDR3 loop spans 12 amino acids.

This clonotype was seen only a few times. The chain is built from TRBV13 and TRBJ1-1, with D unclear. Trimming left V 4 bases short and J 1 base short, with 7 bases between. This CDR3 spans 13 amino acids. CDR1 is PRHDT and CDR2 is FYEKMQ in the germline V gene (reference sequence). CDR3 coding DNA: TGTGCCAGCAGCTCCGGGAAGAACACTGAAGCTTTCTTT. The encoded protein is CASSSGKNTEAFF.